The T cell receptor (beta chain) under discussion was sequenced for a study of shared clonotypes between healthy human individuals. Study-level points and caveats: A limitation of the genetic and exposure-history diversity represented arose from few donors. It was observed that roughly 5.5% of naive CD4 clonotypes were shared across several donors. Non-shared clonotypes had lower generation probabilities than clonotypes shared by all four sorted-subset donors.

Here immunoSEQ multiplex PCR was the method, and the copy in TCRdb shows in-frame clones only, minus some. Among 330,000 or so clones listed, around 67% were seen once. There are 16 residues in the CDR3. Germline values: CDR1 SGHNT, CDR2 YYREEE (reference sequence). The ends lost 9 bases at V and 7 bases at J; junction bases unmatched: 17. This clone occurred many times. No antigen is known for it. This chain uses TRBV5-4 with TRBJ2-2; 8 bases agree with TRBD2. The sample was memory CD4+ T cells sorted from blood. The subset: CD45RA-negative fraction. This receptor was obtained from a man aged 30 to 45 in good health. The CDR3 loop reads CAISPPGTRSVGELFF. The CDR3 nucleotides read TGTGCCATTTCCCCCCCCGGGACTAGGTCGGTCGGGGAGCTGTTTTTT.